This T cell receptor (beta chain) was captured by sequencing in a study of T cell repertoires in cytomegalovirus infection (dated by TCRdb to about 2019). Looking at the study overall: Because public TCR beta signatures pointed to carriage of CMV infection together with the matching HLA type, the HLA type of each donor mattered for the analysis.

Overall study results and their limits: Carriers of CMV infection plus the relevant HLA type were discriminated by the cumulative frequency of public TCR beta family members in the study cohort and in an independent roughly 350-donor cohort. In the ex vivo response, HLA-C-restricted CMV-specific TCR beta clonotypes were dominant, and in two of eight donors the single most frequent clonotype came from this HLA-C-restricted group.

The instrument was an Illumina HiSeq 1500. TCRdb reprocessing: public reads trimmed at Q25 with fastp, clones called with MiXCR, in-frame beta chains kept. Under each unique CDR3 protein, matching rows form one entry showing the most common genes and DNA. The sample yields 560,000 or so distinct CDR3 sequences; about 15% were counted once. The ten largest clones represent approximately 24% of the sample. V is shortened by 1 base, J by 3 bases, and the region joining them spans 10 bases. Reading the germline V gene gives CDR1 SGHNT and CDR2 YENEEA. Inclusive of the bounding cysteine and phenylalanine, the CDR3 is 15 residues long. Kept here is only the CDR3 DNA, which spans 45 bases and is read in frame from base 1. For this clonotype: What this receptor recognizes is not known. Base qualities are not provided; no much larger clone lies one nucleotide away.

Sequencing was performed on CD8+ T cells from PBMCs. Recombination joined TRBV11-3 with TRBJ2-1, with no confident D gene call. This TCR came from a human donor in good health (CMV status not recorded). Some clones in this sample may be carry-over from other donors' samples. The nucleotide sequence reads TGTGCCAGCAGCTTAGGGGCTACCAACTACAATGAGCAGTTCTTC. This gives the protein CASSLGATNYNEQFF. When the CDR3 is completed using the reference TRBV11-3 and TRBJ2-1 genes on either side, the full variable domain is EAGVVQSPRYKIIEKKQPVAFWCNPISGHNTLYWYLQNLGQGPELLIRYENEEAVDDSQLPKDRFSAERLKGVDSTLKIQPAELGDSAVYLCASSLGATNYNEQFFGPGTRLTVL.